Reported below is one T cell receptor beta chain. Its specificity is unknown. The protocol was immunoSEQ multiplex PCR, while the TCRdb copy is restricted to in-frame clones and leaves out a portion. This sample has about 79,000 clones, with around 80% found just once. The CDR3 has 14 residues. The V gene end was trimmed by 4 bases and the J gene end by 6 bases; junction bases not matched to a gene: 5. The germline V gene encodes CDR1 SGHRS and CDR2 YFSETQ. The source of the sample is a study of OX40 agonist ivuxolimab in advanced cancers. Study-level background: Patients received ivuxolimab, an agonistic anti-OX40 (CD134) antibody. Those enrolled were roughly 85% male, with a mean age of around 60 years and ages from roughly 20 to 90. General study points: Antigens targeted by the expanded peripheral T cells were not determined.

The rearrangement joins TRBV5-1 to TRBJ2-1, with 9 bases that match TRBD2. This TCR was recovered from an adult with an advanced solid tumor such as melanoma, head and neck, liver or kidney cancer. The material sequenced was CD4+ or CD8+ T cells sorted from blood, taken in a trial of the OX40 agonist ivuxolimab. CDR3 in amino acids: CASSARTSANEQFF. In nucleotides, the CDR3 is TGCGCCAGCAGCGCCCGGACTAGCGCCAATGAGCAGTTCTTC.